Listed below are T cell receptor beta chains from one sample, sequenced in a study of blood T cell repertoires in COVID-19. Measured with immunoSEQ multiplex PCR; TCRdb has only the in-frame clones, and not every one. This table has fewer than 200,000 clones, 75% to 90% appearing once. Sequencing was done on a sample of peripheral blood. These receptors were collected from a woman in her 70s with COVID-19, enrolled during active disease. The conserved cysteine and the conserved F or W are not part of the CDR3 here. Clone size is shown for a subset of rows, as once, few, many or a class of expanded clone.

V gene	CDR3 length	clone size	J gene	CDR3 protein
TRBV24-1	12	NA	TRBJ2-7	ATSVSGGRYEQY
TRBV7-3	12	NA	TRBJ2-2	ASRPTRTTGELF
TRBV7-2	11	NA	TRBJ2-3	ASSFLREGTQY
TRBV7-6	14	NA	TRBJ2-5	ASSLVSSGSGETQY
TRBV7-9	14	NA	TRBJ2-1	ASSLPTSGRAGEQF
TRBV29-1	13	NA	TRBJ2-4	SVEDLSTTRGIQY
TRBV24-1	14	NA	TRBJ2-1	ATSDPDTSSYNEQF
TRBV18	15	NA	TRBJ1-4	ASSMTLGTGRNEKLF
TRBV7-2	11	NA	TRBJ1-1	ASSLMRNTEAF
TRBV28	14	once	TRBJ1-4	ASSLETQGNREKLF
TRBV7-9	12	NA	TRBJ2-3	ASSLSGLADTQY
TRBV11-3	13	NA	TRBJ2-6	ASSTGGTGANVLT
TRBV11-3	15	NA	TRBJ2-5	ASSLSVGTGYQETQY
TRBV11-2	13	NA	TRBJ1-1	ASSYGQVMNTEAF
TRBV10-3	9	NA	TRBJ1-2	AIGVGIGYT
TRBV30	9	NA	TRBJ2-7	AWSRAYEQY
TRBV7-2	12	NA	TRBJ2-5	ASSADRGPGAQY
TRBV6-5	14	NA	TRBJ1-5	ASSFDRVGGNQPQH
TRBV3-1/TRBV3-2	12	NA	TRBJ1-4	ASSYRASGEKLF
TRBV12-3/TRBV12-4	11	NA	TRBJ2-2	ACRQGQVGELF
TRBV5-1	14	NA	TRBJ2-2	ASSLIPGANTGELF
TRBV20-1	12	NA	TRBJ2-1	SASPADSYNEQF
TRBV24-1	16	NA	TRBJ1-2	ATSDSGQGAPPGYGYT
TRBV24-1	14	NA	TRBJ2-1	ATSDLRTSGNNEQF
TRBV5-4	9	NA	TRBJ2-1	ASSLEREAF
TRBV6-5	13	NA	TRBJ1-2	ASSAGAPIYYGYT
TRBV28	10	once	TRBJ1-1	ASRKSGGGAF
TRBV18	14	NA	TRBJ1-6	ASSPPNRGRDSPLH
TRBV3-1/TRBV3-2	13	few	TRBJ2-1	ASSLVLAEANEQF
TRBV7-6	13	NA	TRBJ1-5	ASSLGTGGIQPQH
TRBV7-2	12	once	TRBJ1-2	ASSLARGKGGYT
TRBV9	14	NA	TRBJ2-1	ASSILAGGPNNEQF
TRBV6-5	12	NA	TRBJ2-5	ASSKTGYKETQY
TRBV7-8	14	once	TRBJ1-6	ASSLAREGPASPLH
TRBV9	13	NA	TRBJ2-2	ASSVGLGNTGELF
TRBV19	12	NA	TRBJ2-3	ASSSLGGTDTQY
TRBV5-5	11	NA	TRBJ2-2	ASRSTRSGELF
TRBV2	11	NA	TRBJ2-7	ASRVAAKGEQY
TRBV10-3	13	few	TRBJ2-7	AISGGNNRGYEQY
TRBV5-6	15	NA	TRBJ2-7	ASSLAGQGARMYEQY
TRBV9	16	NA	TRBJ2-6	ASSVVKLAGAGANVLT
TRBV5-4	12	NA	TRBJ1-2	ASSSLTREYGYT
TRBV28	13	NA	TRBJ2-1	ASSPGGGPYNEQF
TRBV30	11	NA	TRBJ1-1	AWCPQSSTEAF
TRBV9	14	NA	TRBJ2-1	ASSGSLAGELNEQF
TRBV19	13	NA	TRBJ2-1	ASKVGTTSRGEQF
TRBV12-3/TRBV12-4	11	NA	TRBJ2-3	AGHSGSTDTQY
TRBV24-1	11	NA	TRBJ2-3	ATSVGKRDTQY
TRBV6-6	11	NA	TRBJ2-7	ASRPGQAYEQY
TRBV6-6	12	NA	TRBJ1-3	ASSFQGSGNTIY
TRBV10-1	13	NA	TRBJ2-3	ASSEGQGTTDTQY
TRBV27	15	NA	TRBJ1-2	ASSFNRDRGSNYGYT
TRBV29-1	12	once	TRBJ1-1	SAGGGAMNTEAF
TRBV19	13	NA	TRBJ1-1	ASSIAGAQNTEAF
TRBV7-8	11	NA	TRBJ2-7	ASSLKGDSEQY
TRBV5-1	12	NA	TRBJ2-4	ASSSGQGSNIQY
TRBV7-2	16	NA	TRBJ2-5	ASSLGLGVLAGRETQY
TRBV10-2	9	NA	TRBJ1-1	ASSGRGEAF
TRBV7-2	13	NA	TRBJ2-1	ASSLLSGSYNEQF
TRBV14	17	NA	TRBJ2-5	ASSQASKLLLAGVETQY